This T cell receptor (beta chain) was obtained from a study of blood T cell repertoires in COVID-19. Sequencing was performed with immunoSEQ multiplex PCR; in TCRdb, only in-frame clones are kept and a portion is missing. The sample has about 310,000 clones; roughly 90% are singletons. V dropped 5 bases and J dropped 1; count of bases not matched to a gene: 7. The CDR3 contains 15 residues. Per the germline V gene, CDR1 is SGHTA and CDR2 is FQGTGA. The source is a woman in her thirties with COVID-19, enrolled during active disease. V and J are TRBV7-3 and TRBJ1-1, with 7 positions matching TRBD1. Sequencing used peripheral blood. DNA for the CDR3: TGTGCCAGCAGCCCAGGCGAGGGGGCGAACACTGAAGCTTTCTTT. As protein: CASSPGEGANTEAFF.